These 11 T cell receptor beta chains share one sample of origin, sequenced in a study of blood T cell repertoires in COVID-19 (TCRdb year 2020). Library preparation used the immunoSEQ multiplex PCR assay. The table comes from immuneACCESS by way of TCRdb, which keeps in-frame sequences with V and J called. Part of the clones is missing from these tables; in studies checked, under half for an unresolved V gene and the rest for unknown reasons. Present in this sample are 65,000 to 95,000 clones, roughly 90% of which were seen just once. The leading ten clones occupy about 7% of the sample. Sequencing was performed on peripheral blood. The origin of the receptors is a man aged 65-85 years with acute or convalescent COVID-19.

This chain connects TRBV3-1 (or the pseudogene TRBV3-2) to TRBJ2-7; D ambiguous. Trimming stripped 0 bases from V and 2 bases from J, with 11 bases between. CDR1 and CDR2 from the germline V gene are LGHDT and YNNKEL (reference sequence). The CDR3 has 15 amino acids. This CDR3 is CASSQEQSRTYEQYF. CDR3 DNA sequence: TGTGCCAGCAGCCAAGAACAGAGCCGGACCTACGAGCAGTACTTC.

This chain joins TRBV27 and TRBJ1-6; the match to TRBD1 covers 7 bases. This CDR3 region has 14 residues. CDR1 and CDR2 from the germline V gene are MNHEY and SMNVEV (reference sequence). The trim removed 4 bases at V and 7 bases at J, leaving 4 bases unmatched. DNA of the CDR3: TGTGCCAGCAGTTCGGGACAGTGGAATTCACCCCTCCACTTT. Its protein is CASSSGQWNSPLHF.

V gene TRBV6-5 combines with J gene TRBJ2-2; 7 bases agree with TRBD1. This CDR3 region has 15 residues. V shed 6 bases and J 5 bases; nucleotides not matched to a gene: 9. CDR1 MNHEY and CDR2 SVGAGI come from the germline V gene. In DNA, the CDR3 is TGTGCCAGCAGAATACAGGGGTCGGGGACCGGGGAGCTGTTTTTT. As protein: CASRIQGSGTGELFF.

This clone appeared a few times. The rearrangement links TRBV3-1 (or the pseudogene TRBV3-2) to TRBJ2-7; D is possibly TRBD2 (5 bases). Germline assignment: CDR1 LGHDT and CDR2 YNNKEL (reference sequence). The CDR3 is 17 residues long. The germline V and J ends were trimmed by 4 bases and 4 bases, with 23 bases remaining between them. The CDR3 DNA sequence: TGTGCCAGCAGCCCACGTGAAGGAGGCCTCTTCAATTACGAGCAGTACTTC. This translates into CASSPREGGLFNYEQYF.

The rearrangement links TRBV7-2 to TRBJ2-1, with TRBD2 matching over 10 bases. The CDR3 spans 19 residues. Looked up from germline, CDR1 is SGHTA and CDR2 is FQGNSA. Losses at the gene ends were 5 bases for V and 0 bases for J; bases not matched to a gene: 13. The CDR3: CASSAVLAGIRSSYNEQFF. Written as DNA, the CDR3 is TGTGCCAGCAGCGCGGTACTAGCGGGAATTAGGAGCTCCTACAATGAGCAGTTCTTC.

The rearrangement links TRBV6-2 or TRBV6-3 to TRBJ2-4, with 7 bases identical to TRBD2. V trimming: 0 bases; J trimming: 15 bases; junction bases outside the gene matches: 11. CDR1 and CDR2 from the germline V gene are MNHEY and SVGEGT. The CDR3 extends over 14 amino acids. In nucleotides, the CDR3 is TGTGCCAGCAGTTACTCCGCGGGAGAGACATTCAGGTACTTC. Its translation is CASSYSAGETFRYF.

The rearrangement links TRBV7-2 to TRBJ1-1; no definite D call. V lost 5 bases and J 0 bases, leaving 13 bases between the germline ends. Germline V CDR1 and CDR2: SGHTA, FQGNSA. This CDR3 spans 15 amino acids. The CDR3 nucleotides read TGTGCCAGCAGCCGCCAGAATTCCATGAACACTGAAGCTTTCTTT. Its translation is CASSRQNSMNTEAFF.

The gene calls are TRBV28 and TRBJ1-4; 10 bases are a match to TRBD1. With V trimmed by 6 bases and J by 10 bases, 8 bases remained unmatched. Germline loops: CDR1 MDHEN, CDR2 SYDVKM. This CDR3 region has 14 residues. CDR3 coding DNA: TGTGCCAGCAGCTCCGGGACAGGGGTGGTAAAACTGTTTTTT. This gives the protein CASSSGTGVVKLFF.

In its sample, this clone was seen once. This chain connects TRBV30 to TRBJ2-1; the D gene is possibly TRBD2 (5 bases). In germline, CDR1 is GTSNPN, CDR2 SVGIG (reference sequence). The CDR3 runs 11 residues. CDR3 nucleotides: TGTGCAAGTGGACTTCACCATGAGCAGTTCTTC. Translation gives CASGLHHEQFF.

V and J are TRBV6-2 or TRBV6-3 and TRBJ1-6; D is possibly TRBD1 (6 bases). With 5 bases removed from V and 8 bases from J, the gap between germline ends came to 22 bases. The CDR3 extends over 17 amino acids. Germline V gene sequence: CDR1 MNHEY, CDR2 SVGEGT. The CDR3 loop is CASSRMRTEQGYSPLHF. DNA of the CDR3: TGTGCCAGCAGTCGGATGAGAACGGAACAGGGTTATTCACCCCTCCACTTT.

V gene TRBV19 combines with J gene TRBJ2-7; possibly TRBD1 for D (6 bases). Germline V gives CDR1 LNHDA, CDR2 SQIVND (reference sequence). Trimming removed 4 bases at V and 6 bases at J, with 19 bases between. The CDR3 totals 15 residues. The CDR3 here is CASSTRADPGVEQYF. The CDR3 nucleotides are TGTGCCAGTAGTACCCGGGCTGATCCAGGGGTCGAGCAGTACTTC.